The 7 T cell receptor beta chains presented below share a single source sample, sequenced in a study of cytomegalovirus exposure and HLA in healthy donors (dated by TCRdb to between 2016 and 2019). Library generation was performed with the immunoSEQ multiplex PCR assay. For the multiplex PCR, a mixture combining 60 forward primers for TCR Vbeta segments and 13 reverse primers for TCR Jbeta segments was used. Here the immuneACCESS table is served through TCRdb, limited to in-frame sequences with V and J called. Missing clones are a known gap in these copies; in checked studies unresolved V genes cover under half, and the rest lacks a known reason. The sample has 150,000 to 200,000 clones on record, over 60% of them singletons. Of the sample, 0.85% to 1.4% falls within the top ten clones. The sequenced sample was PBMCs. The receptors stem from a woman aged 40 to 50 in good health and CMV-seronegative.

The chain combines TRBV6-5 with TRBJ2-3; D unclear. The V and J ends lost 10 bases and 0 bases respectively, with 11 bases between them. CDR1 is MNHEY, CDR2 SVGAGI, per germline. The CDR3 loop spans 13 amino acids. The CDR3 region is CATLLRSTDTQYF. In DNA, the CDR3 is TGTGCCACCCTTTTGCGGAGCACAGATACGCAGTATTTT.

This clone was observed a few times. The J gene is TRBJ1-2, the V gene TRBV18; D remains unclear. CDR3 size: 14 residues. V was shortened by 2 bases and J by 7 bases, with 14 bases between the two germline ends. Per the germline V gene, CDR1 is KGHSH and CDR2 is LQKENI. CDR3: CASSPVGSAGGYTF. The CDR3 DNA reads TGTGCCAGCTCACCAGTTGGGTCCGCGGGTGGCTACACCTTC.

The chain joins TRBV4-3 to TRBJ2-3, with 7 bases aligning to TRBD2. This CDR3 comprises 16 residues. CDR1 and CDR2 (germline): LGHNA, YSLEER. The trim removed 0 bases at V and 2 bases at J, leaving 5 bases unmatched. DNA for the CDR3: TGCGCCAGCAGCCAAGATCGGCTAGCGGTCACAGATACGCAGTATTTT. This gives the protein CASSQDRLAVTDTQYF.

V is TRBV9 and J is TRBJ1-1, with D perhaps matching TRBD1 (5 bases). The CDR3 runs to 14 residues. V was cut by 8 bases and J by 1 base, with 15 bases left in between. Germline CDR1 reads SGDLS; CDR2 reads YYNGEE. The CDR3, as DNA: TGTGCCAGTGGGGAGGGAGGGGAGAACACTGAAGCTTTCTTT. Translating gives CASGEGGENTEAFF.

The chain joins TRBV5-1 to TRBJ2-3, with 8 bases lining up with TRBD1. Germline V lookup: CDR1 SGHRS, CDR2 YFSETQ. After removal of 4 bases from V and 4 bases from J, the junction contained 8 bases not matched to a gene. The CDR3 has 15 residues. The CDR3 nucleotides are TGCGCCAGCAGCCCACGACAGGGGAGCGCAGATACGCAGTATTTT. It translates to CASSPRQGSADTQYF. The whole variable domain, filled in from reference TRBV5-1 and TRBJ2-3, reads KAGVTQTPRYLIKTRGQQVTLSCSPISGHRSVSWYQQTPGQGLQFLFEYFSETQRNKGNFPGRFSGRQFSNSRSEMNVSTLELGDSALYLCASSPRQGSADTQYFGPGTRLTVL.

The genes are TRBV6-5 and TRBJ1-2; the D is unclear. The CDR3 length is 11 residues. Trimming removed 2 bases from V and 6 bases from J, with 4 bases in between. CDR1 is MNHEY, CDR2 SVGAGI, per germline. The CDR3 is CASSYNNGYTF. The CDR3 region has the DNA TGTGCCAGCAGTTACAACAATGGCTACACCTTC.

The chain links TRBV10-3 to TRBJ2-2; no clear D gene. CDR3 length: 12 residues. CDR1 ENHRY and CDR2 SYGVKD come from the germline V gene. V lost 6 bases to trimming and J lost 4 bases, with 6 bases between them. CDR3 coding DNA: TGTGCCATCAGAGGCGGCACCGGGGAGCTGTTTTTT. Its protein is CAIRGGTGELFF.